This T cell receptor beta chain came from a study of T cell responses to AZD1222 COVID-19 vaccine. Only one count was recorded for this clone. What it binds is not known. TCRdb keeps only in-frame clones here, not all; method: immunoSEQ multiplex PCR. The sample lists approximately 110,000 clones; 85% were seen once. This CDR3 spans 13 amino acids. The germline V gene encodes CDR1 LGHNA and CDR2 YSLEER. Trimming at V came to 4 bases and at J to 4 bases, leaving 4 bases not matched to a gene. Regarding the study as a whole: Clonal diversity was possibly underestimated, and the donors were mostly white British, with more females. Spike-wide coverage was observed for vaccine-associated CD4 TCRs, with dominant responses at 160-218 and 743-854. Seropositive at baseline were only a handful of AZD1222 recipients. Of spike-specific TCRs, nearly half reportedly target regions left unmutated in variants.

The chain links TRBV4-3 to TRBJ2-7; 7 positions agree with TRBD2. The TCR originated in an adult who received the AZD1222 COVID-19 vaccine. The sample was peripheral blood, taken 28 days after the second AZD1222 dose. The CDR3, as DNA: TGCGCCAGCAGCCCCGTGGGAGGGTACGAGCAGTACTTC. Its translation: CASSPVGGYEQYF.